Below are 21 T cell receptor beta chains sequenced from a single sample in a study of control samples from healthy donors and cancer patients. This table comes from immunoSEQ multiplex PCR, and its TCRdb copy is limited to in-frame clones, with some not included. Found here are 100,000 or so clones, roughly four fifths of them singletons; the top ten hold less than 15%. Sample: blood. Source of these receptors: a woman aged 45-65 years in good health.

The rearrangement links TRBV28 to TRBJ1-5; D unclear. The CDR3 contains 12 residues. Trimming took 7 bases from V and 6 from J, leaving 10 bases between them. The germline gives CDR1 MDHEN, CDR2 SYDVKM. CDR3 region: CASTSGSQPQHF. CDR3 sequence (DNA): TGTGCCAGCACCTCGGGCAGTCAGCCCCAGCATTTT.

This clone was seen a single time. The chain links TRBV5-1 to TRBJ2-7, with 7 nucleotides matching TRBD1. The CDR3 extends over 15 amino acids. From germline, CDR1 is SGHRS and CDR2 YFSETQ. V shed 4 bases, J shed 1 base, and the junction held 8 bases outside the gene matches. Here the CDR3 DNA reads TGCGCCAGCAGCCCCCGGGACAGTTCATCCTACGAGCAGTACTTC. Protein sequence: CASSPRDSSSYEQYF.

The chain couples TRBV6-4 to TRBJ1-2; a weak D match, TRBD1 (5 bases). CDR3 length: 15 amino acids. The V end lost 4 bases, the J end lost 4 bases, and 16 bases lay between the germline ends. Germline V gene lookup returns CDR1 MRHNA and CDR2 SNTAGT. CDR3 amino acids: CASSGSGRLGYGYTF. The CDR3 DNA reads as TGTGCCAGCAGTGGTTCAGGGAGATTAGGCTATGGCTACACCTTC.

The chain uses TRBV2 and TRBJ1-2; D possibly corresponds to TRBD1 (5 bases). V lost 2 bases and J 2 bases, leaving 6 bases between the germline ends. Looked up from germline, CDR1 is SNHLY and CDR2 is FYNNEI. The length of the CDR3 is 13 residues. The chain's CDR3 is CASSEWGNYGYTF. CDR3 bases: TGTGCCAGCAGTGAATGGGGCAACTATGGCTACACCTTC.

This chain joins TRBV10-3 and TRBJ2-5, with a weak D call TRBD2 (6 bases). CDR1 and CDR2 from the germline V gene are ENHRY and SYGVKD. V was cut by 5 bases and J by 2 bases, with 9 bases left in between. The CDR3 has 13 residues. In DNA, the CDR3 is TGTGCCATCAGTCCTGGACTACAAGAGACCCAGTACTTC. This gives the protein CAISPGLQETQYF.

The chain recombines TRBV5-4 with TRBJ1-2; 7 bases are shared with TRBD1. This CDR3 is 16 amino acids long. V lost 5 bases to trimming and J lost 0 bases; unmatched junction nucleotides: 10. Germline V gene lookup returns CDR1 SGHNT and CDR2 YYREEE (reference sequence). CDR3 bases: TGTGCCAGCAGATCCCGGGACAGAACCTCTAACTATGGCTACACCTTC. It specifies CASRSRDRTSNYGYTF.

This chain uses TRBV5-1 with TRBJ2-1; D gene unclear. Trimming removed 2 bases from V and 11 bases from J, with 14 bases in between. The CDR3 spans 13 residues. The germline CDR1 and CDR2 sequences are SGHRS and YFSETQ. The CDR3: CASSFELQSKQFF. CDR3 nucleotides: TGCGCCAGCAGCTTTGAACTGCAGTCAAAGCAGTTCTTC.

DNA for the CDR3: TGCGCCAGCAGCCCGTTACAGGGGGCTTCAAACATTCAGTACTTC. Amino acids: CASSPLQGASNIQYF. The chain carries TRBV5-1 and TRBJ2-4; 9 nucleotides align to TRBD1. V trimming: 4 bases; J trimming: 6 bases; junction bases outside the gene matches: 8. CDR1 and CDR2 (germline): SGHRS, YFSETQ. The CDR3 has 15 amino acids.

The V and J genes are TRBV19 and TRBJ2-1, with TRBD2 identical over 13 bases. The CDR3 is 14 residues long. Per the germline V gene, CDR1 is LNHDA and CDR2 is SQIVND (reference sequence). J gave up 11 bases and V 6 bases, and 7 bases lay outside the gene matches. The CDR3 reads CASSVGLAGVQQFF. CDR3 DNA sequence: TGTGCCAGTAGCGTCGGACTAGCGGGGGTTCAGCAGTTCTTC. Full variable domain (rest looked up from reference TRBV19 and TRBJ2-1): DGGITQSPKYLFRKEGQNVTLSCEQNLNHDAMYWYRQDPGQGLRLIYYSQIVNDFQKGDIAEGYSVSREKKESFPLTVTSAQKNPTAFYLCASSVGLAGVQQFFGPGTRLTVL.

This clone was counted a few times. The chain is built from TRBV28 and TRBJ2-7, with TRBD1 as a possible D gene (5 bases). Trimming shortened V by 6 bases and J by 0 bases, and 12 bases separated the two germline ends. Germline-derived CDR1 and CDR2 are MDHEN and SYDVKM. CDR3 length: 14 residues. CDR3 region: CASRRPGSSYEQYF. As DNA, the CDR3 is TGTGCCAGCAGGCGACCAGGGTCCTCCTACGAGCAGTACTTC.

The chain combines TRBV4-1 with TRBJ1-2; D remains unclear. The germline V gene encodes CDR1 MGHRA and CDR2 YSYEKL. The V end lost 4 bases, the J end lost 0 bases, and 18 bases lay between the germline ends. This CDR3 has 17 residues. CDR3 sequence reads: CASSLRFEQGTNYGYTF. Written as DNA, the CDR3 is TGCGCCAGCAGCCTTCGTTTTGAACAAGGAACTAACTATGGCTACACCTTC.

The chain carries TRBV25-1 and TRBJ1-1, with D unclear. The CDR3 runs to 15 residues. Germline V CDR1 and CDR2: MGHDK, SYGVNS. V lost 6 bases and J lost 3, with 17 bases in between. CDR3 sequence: CASSTNGSPDTEAFF. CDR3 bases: TGTGCCAGCAGCACGAACGGGTCTCCGGACACTGAAGCTTTCTTT.

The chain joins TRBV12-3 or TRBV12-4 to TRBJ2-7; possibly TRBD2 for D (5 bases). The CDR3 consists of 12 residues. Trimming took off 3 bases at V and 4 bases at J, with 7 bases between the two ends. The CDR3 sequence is CASSFSGYEQYF. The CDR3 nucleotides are TGTGCCAGCAGTTTTTCGGGGTACGAGCAGTACTTC.

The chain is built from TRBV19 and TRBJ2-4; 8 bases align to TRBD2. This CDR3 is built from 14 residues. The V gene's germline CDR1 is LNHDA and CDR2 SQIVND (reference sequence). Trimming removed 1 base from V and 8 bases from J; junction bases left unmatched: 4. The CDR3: CASSIVNGRDIQYF. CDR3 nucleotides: TGTGCCAGTAGTATAGTGAACGGGAGGGACATTCAGTACTTC.

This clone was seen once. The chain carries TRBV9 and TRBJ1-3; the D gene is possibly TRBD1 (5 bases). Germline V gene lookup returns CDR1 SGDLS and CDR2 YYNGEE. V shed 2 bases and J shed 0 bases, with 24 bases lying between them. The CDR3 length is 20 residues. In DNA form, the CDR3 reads TGTGCCAGCAGCGTTGGGGCACGGTGGGGGATACTCGACTCTGGAAACACCATATATTTT. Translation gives CASSVGARWGILDSGNTIYF.

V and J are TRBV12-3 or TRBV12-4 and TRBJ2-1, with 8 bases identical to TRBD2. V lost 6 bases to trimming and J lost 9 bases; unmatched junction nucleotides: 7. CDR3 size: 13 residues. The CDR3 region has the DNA TGTGCCAGCAGCCAGACTAGCGTTGGTGAGCAGTTCTTC. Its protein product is CASSQTSVGEQFF.

CDR3 region: CASCGGGPNEKLFF. In DNA, the CDR3 is TGTGCCAGCTGCGGTGGCGGGCCTAATGAAAAACTGTTTTTT. The chain combines TRBV19 with TRBJ1-4; D not resolved. The germline V gene encodes CDR1 LNHDA and CDR2 SQIVND (reference sequence). The CDR3 totals 14 residues. The V gene lost 9 bases and the J gene lost 3 bases, with 14 bases spanning the gap.

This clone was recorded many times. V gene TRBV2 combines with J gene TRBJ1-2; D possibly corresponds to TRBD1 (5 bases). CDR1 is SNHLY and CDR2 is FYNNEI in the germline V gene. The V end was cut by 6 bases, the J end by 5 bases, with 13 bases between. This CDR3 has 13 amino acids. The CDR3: CASRETGVYGYTF. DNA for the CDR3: TGTGCCAGCAGGGAGACGGGGGTTTATGGCTACACCTTC.

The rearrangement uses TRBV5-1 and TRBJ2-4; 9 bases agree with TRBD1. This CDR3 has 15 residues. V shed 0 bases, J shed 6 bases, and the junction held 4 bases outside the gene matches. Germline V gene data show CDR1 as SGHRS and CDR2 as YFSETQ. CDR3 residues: CASSLGGQGVNIQYF. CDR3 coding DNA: TGCGCCAGCAGCTTGGGGGGACAGGGTGTAAACATTCAGTACTTC.

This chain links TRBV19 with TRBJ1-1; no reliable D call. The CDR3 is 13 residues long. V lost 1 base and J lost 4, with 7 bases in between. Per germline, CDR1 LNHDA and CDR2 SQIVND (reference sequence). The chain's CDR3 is CASSIGPSTEAFF. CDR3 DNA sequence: TGTGCCAGTAGTATAGGCCCCAGCACTGAAGCTTTCTTT.

CDR3 sequence (DNA): TGTGCCAGCAGACCGGGGCCTGCGATAGACATTCAGTACTTC. Protein sequence: CASRPGPAIDIQYF. The chain carries TRBV2 and TRBJ2-4, with D perhaps matching TRBD1 or TRBD2 (5 bases each). Germline assignment: CDR1 SNHLY and CDR2 FYNNEI. Trimming removed 6 bases at V and 8 bases at J, with 17 bases between. The CDR3 spans 14 residues.